This TCR beta chain stems from a study of spatial heterogeneity in lung cancer. This CDR3 has 16 residues. The V segment lost 3 bases and the J segment 2 bases; nucleotides outside the gene matches: 4. Germline V gene sequence: CDR1 LNHDA, CDR2 SQIVND (reference sequence). Time point indicated: blood at routine non-recurrence follow-up after resection. Whole RNA obtained from tumor, nontumor lung or frozen PBMC underwent sequencing without sorting. TCRdb re-called the 5' RACE reads through MiXCR, storing one row per CDR3 protein. The data show more than 95,000 distinct CDR3 sequences, 9% to 15% seen once.

This chain links TRBV19 with TRBJ2-3; 11 nucleotides align to TRBD2. The sequencing here drew on PBMCs, taken at follow-up. The TCR comes from a male donor with early-stage non-small cell lung cancer. The CDR3 DNA is TGTGCCAGTAGTATGGCTAGCGGGGGGAACACAGATACGCAGTATTTT. Translation gives CASSMASGGNTDTQYF.